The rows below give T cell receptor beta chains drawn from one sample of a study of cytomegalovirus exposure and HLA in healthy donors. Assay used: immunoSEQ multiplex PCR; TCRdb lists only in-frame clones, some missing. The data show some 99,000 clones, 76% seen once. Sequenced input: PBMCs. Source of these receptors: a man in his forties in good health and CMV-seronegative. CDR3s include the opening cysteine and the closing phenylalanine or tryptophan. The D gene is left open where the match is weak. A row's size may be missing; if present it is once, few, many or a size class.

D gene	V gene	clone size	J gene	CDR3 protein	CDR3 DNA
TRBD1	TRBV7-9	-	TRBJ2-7	CASSRPGTGTSYEQYF	TGTGCCAGCAGCAGACCCGGGACAGGAACATCCTACGAGCAGTACTTC
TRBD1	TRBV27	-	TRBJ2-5	CASSSVRGLKETQYF	TGTGCCAGCAGTTCGGTCAGGGGGCTTAAAGAGACCCAGTACTTC
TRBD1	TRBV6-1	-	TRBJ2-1	CASSETGGSYNEQFF	TGTGCCAGCAGTGAAACAGGGGGCTCCTACAATGAGCAGTTCTTC
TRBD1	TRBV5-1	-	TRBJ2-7	CASGLTGVGHEQYF	TGCGCCAGCGGCTTAACAGGGGTTGGGCACGAGCAGTACTTC
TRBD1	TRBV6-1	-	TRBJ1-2	CASSKGAYGYTF	TGTGCCAGCAGCAAGGGGGCCTATGGCTACACCTTC
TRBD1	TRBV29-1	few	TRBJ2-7	CSVEDQSGGDYEQYF	TGCAGCGTTGAAGATCAGTCAGGGGGTGACTACGAGCAGTACTTC
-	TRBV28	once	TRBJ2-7	CASSSRTASTYEQYF	TGTGCCAGCAGTTCCCGGACAGCGTCGACCTACGAGCAGTACTTC
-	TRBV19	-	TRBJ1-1	CASSPQGTRGTEAFF	TGTGCCAGTAGTCCCCAGGGGACAAGAGGCACTGAAGCTTTCTTT
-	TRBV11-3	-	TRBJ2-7	CASSLEGRVGEQYF	TGTGCCAGCAGCTTAGAGGGCAGGGTCGGCGAGCAGTACTTC
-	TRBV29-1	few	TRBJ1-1	CSVEKTEAYTEAFF	TGCAGCGTTGAAAAGACCGAGGCTTACACTGAAGCTTTCTTT
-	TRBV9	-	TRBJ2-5	CASSVRGPPQETQYF	TGTGCCAGCAGCGTCAGGGGCCCCCCCCAAGAGACCCAGTACTTC
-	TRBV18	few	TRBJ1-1	CASSPLSRNTEAFF	TGTGCCAGCTCACCACTCTCTAGAAACACTGAAGCTTTCTTT
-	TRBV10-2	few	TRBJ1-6	CASRYDSYSYNSPLHF	TGCGCCAGCAGGTACGACAGCTACTCCTATAATTCACCCCTCCACTTT
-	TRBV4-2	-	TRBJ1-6	CASRMTGSNSPLHF	TGTGCCAGCAGGATGACAGGCAGTAATTCACCCCTCCACTTT
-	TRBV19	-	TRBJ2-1	CASSMGLGGPNEQFF	TGTGCCAGTAGTATGGGTCTCGGGGGACCCAATGAGCAGTTCTTC
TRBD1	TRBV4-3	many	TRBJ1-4	CASSQDFAGGEEKLFF	TGCGCCAGCAGCCAAGATTTCGCAGGGGGTGAGGAAAAACTGTTTTTT
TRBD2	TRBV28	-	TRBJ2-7	CASFSGTTTYEQYF	TGTGCCAGTTTTAGCGGGACGACCACCTACGAGCAGTACTTC
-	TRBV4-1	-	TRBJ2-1	CASSQGGHEQFF	TGCGCCAGCAGCCAAGGCGGCCATGAGCAGTTCTTC
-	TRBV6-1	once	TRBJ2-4	CASSVTVLQYF	TGTGCCAGCAGTGTGACAGTTCTTCAGTACTTC
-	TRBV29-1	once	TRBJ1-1	CSVVLGPGTEAFF	TGCAGCGTTGTTTTGGGGCCAGGCACTGAAGCTTTCTTT
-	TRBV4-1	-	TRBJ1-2	CASSAPTGVYGYTF	TGCGCCAGCAGCGCCCCGACGGGGGTCTATGGCTACACCTTC
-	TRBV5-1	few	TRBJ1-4	CASSLVSGEGSEKLFF	TGCGCCAGCAGCTTGGTATCAGGGGAAGGATCTGAAAAACTGTTTTTT
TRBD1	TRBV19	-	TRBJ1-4	CASSPHRDRNEKLFF	TGTGCCAGTAGTCCACACCGGGACAGGAACGAAAAACTGTTTTTT
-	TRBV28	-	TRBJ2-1	CASSRSLADSYNEQFF	TGTGCCAGCAGTCGTTCCTTAGCGGACTCCTACAATGAGCAGTTCTTC
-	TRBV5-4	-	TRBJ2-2	CASSSTGSRVTGELFF	TGTGCCAGCAGCTCCACCGGGTCTCGAGTCACCGGGGAGCTGTTTTTT
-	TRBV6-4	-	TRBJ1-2	CASSGGGDYTF	TGTGCCAGCAGTGGGGGGGGAGACTACACCTTC
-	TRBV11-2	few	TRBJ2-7	CASSLVADSYEQYF	TGTGCCAGCAGCTTAGTTGCTGACTCCTACGAGCAGTACTTC